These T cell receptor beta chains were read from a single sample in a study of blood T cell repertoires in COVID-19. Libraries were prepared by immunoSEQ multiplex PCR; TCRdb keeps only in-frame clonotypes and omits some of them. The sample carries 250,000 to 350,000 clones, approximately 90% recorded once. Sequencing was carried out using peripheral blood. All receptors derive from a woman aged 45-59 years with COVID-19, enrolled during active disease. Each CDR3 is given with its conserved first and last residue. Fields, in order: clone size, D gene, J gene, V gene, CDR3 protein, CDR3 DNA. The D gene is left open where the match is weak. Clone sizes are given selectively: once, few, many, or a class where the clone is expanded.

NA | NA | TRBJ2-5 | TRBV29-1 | CSVTRAQETQYF | TGCAGCGTTACCAGGGCCCAAGAGACCCAGTACTTC
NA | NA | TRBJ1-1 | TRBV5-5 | CASTRMGRNTEAFF | TGTGCCAGCACCAGGATGGGGCGGAACACTGAAGCTTTCTTT
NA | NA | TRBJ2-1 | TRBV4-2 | CASSQDVTSFYNEQFF | TGTGCCAGCAGCCAAGATGTAACTAGTTTCTACAATGAGCAGTTCTTC
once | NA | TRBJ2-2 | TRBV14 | CASSQPNRVGWELFF | TGTGCCAGCAGCCAACCTAACAGGGTGGGATGGGAGCTGTTTTTT
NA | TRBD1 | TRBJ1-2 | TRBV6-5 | CASSYGQGPGYTF | TGTGCCAGCAGTTACGGACAGGGCCCGGGCTACACCTTC
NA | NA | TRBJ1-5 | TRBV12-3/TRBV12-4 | CASSLENQPQHF | TGTGCCAGCAGTTTGGAGAATCAGCCCCAGCATTTT
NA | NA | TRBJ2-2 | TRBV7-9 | CASSLYRESGELFF | TGTGCCAGCAGCTTGTACAGGGAGAGCGGGGAGCTGTTTTTT
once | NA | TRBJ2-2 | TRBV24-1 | CATRDGGNTGELFF | TGTGCCACTCGTGACGGGGGGAACACCGGGGAGCTGTTTTTT
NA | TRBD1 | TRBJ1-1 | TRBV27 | CASSLWLGTGMNTEAFF | TGTGCCAGCAGTTTATGGTTGGGGACAGGTATGAACACTGAAGCTTTCTTT
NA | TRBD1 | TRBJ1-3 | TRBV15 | CATSRDRASGNTIYF | TGTGCCACCAGCAGGGACAGGGCTTCTGGAAACACCATATATTTT
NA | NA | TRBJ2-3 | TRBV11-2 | CASRSRQVGKSDTQYF | TGTGCCAGCAGAAGCCGACAGGTCGGGAAGTCAGATACGCAGTATTTT
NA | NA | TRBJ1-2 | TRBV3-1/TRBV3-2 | CAAPGNYGYTF | TGTGCGGCCCCAGGGAACTATGGCTACACCTTC
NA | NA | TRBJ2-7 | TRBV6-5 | CASRASGVSSYEQYF | TGTGCCAGCAGGGCGTCGGGTGTTAGCTCCTACGAGCAGTACTTC
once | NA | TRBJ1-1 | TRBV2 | CASSEWVGGTEAFF | TGTGCCAGCAGTGAATGGGTAGGGGGCACTGAAGCTTTCTTT
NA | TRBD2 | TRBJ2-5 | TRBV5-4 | CASGTSRLPQETQYF | TGTGCCAGCGGGACTAGCCGCCTACCGCAAGAGACCCAGTACTTC
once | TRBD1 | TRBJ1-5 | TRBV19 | CASSDRGQTSNQPQHF | TGTGCCAGTTCAGACAGGGGCCAAACCAGCAATCAGCCCCAGCATTTT
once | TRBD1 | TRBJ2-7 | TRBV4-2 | CASSQGTGTGVYEQYF | TGTGCCAGCAGCCAAGGCACCGGGACAGGGGTTTACGAGCAGTACTTC
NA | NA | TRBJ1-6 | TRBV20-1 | CSASGGRNSPLHF | TGCAGTGCTAGTGGGGGGAGGAATTCACCCCTCCACTTT
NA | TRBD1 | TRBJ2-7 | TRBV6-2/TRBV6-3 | CASSPTGSYEQYF | TGTGCCAGCAGTCCGACAGGGTCCTACGAGCAGTACTTC
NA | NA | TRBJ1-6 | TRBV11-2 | CASSRARGGTLHF | TGTGCCAGCAGCCGCGCCCGGGGGGGGACCCTCCACTTT
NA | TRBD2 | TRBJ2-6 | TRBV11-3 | CASRLAGAHSGANVLTF | TGTGCCAGCAGGTTAGCGGGAGCCCACTCTGGGGCCAACGTCCTGACTTTC
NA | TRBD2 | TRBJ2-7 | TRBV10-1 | CASSRMASGSHEQYF | TGCGCCAGCAGCCGAATGGCCAGCGGGAGCCACGAGCAGTACTTC
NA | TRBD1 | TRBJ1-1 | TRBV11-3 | CASSLGQTNTEAFF | TGTGCCAGCAGCTTGGGACAGACGAACACTGAAGCTTTCTTT
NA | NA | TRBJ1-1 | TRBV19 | CASSSSSSGNTEAFF | TGTGCCAGTAGTAGTTCTTCCTCGGGAAACACTGAAGCTTTCTTT
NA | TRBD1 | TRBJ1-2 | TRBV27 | CASSLQGVGYGYTF | TGTGCCAGCAGTTTACAGGGGGTGGGCTATGGCTACACCTTC
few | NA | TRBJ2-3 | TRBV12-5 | CASGLGHGLTDTQYF | TGTGCTAGTGGTTTGGGTCACGGACTCACAGATACGCAGTATTTT
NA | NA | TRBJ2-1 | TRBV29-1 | CSVERSPNEQFF | TGCAGCGTTGAACGGAGCCCGAATGAGCAGTTCTTC
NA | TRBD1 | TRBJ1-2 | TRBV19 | CASMKGQVQTDYGYTF | TGTGCCAGTATGAAAGGACAGGTCCAAACGGACTATGGCTACACCTTC
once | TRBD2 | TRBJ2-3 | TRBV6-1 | CASSAPGLAGGLGKSTQYF | TGTGCCAGCAGTGCTCCGGGACTAGCGGGGGGGCTGGGAAAATCCACGCAGTATTTT
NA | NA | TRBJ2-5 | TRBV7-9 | CASSSHRGVVETQYF | TGTGCCAGCAGCTCTCATCGGGGAGTAGTTGAGACCCAGTACTTC
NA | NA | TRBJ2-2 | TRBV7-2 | CASSLVGGGTGELFF | TGTGCCAGCAGCTTGGTGGGAGGGGGGACCGGGGAGCTGTTTTTT
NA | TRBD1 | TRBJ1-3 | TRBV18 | CASSTHPGGTGNTIYF | TGTGCCAGCTCAACCCACCCAGGGGGAACTGGAAACACCATATATTTT
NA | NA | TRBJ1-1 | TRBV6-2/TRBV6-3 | CASSYSTGMNTEAFF | TGTGCCAGCAGTTACTCGACGGGAATGAACACTGAAGCTTTCTTT
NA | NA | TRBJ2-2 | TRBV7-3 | CASSLRPQGSGELFF | TGTGCCAGCAGCTTAAGGCCCCAGGGGTCCGGGGAGCTGTTTTTT
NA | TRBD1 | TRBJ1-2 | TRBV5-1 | CASSFGQGNGYTF | TGCGCCAGCAGCTTTGGACAGGGCAATGGCTACACCTTC
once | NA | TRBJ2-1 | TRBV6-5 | CASRPGGGNEQFF | TGTGCCAGCAGGCCTGGGGGCGGCAATGAGCAGTTCTTC
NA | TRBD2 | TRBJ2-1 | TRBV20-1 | CSASDRLAHSYNEQFF | TGCAGTGCTAGTGACCGACTAGCTCACTCCTACAATGAGCAGTTCTTC
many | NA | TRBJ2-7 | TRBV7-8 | CASSLETSSAYEQYF | TGTGCCAGCAGCTTAGAAACTAGCTCGGCTTACGAGCAGTACTTC
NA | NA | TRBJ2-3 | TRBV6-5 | CASSSGSSTDTQYF | TGTGCCAGCAGTTCCGGGAGTAGCACAGATACGCAGTATTTT
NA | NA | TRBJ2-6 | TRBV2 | CASRKSDSGANVLTF | TGTGCCAGCAGGAAAAGCGATTCTGGGGCCAACGTCCTGACTTTC
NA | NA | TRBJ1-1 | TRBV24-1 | CATSDPRGGGSTEAFF | TGTGCCACCAGTGACCCCCGGGGGGGAGGGTCCACTGAAGCTTTCTTT
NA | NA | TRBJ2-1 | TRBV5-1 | CASSLDIDEQFF | TGCGCCAGCAGCTTGGATATCGATGAGCAGTTCTTC
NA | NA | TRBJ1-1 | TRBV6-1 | CASSEGLTEAFF | TGTGCCAGCAGTGAAGGGCTCACTGAAGCTTTCTTT
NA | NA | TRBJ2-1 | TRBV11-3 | CASSARIGPEPYNEQFF | TGTGCCAGCAGCGCCCGGATTGGGCCCGAACCCTACAATGAGCAGTTCTTC
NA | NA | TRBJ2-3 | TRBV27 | CASSKAQGISADTQYF | TGTGCCAGCAGCAAAGCGCAGGGGATTAGTGCAGATACGCAGTATTTT
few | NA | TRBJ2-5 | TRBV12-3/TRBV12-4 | CASSLGAETQYF | TGTGCCAGCAGTTTAGGGGCGGAGACCCAGTACTTC
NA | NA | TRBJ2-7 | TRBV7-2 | CASSSRAGKGSYEQYF | TGTGCCAGCAGCTCCCGAGCGGGTAAGGGATCCTACGAGCAGTACTTC
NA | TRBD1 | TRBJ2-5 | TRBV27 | CASSLDRVTTQYF | TGTGCCAGCAGTTTGGACAGGGTAACGACCCAGTACTTC